Below, one T cell receptor (beta chain) is given with its context. Reverse transcription of roughly 0.5 to 1 ug RNA was performed with random hexamers. Multiplex immunoSEQ PCR targeted 54 Vbeta and 13 Jbeta TCR beta segments. Via MiXCR, TCRdb re-called the immunoSEQ multiplex PCR reads, giving one row per CDR3 protein. The data hold around 160,000 distinct CDR3 sequences, with 85% to 95% observed a single time. In blood CD8+ and CD4+ T cells, TCR beta underwent sequencing. These data originate in a study of CD8 T cells in Susac syndrome. Germline CDR1 is DFQATT and CDR2 is SNEGSKA (reference sequence). Losses at the gene ends were 1 base for V and 3 bases for J; bases not matched to a gene: 12. The CDR3 has 16 residues.

The source is a human donor in good health. Material: CD4+ T cells from PBMCs. The genes are TRBV20-1 and TRBJ2-7; the match to TRBD2 covers 7 bases. CDR3 residues: CSARGLAVLEVYEQYF. The CDR3 region has the DNA TGCAGTGCTAGAGGGCTAGCGGTGCTTGAGGTCTACGAGCAGTACTTC.